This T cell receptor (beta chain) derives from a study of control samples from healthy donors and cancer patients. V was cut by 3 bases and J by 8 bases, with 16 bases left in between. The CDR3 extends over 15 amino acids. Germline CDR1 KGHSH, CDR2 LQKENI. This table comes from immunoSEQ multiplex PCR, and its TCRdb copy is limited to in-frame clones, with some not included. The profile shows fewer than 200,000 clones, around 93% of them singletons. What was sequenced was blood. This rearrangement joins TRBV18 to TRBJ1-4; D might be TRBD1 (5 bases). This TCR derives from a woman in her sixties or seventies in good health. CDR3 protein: CASSPRDGRGEKLFF. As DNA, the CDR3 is TGTGCCAGCTCACCCCGGGACGGACGTGGGGAAAAACTGTTTTTT.